A selection of T cell receptor beta chains follows, all from one sample in a study of shared clonotypes between healthy human individuals. The method was immunoSEQ multiplex PCR; TCRdb's version includes in-frame clones alone and lacks a portion of them. The sample carries roughly 2.1 million clones, 85% to 95% recorded once. The source material was naive CD8+ T cells from PBMCs. The receptors derive from a man younger than 35 in good health. Some clones in this sample may be carry-over from other donors' samples. Both conserved end residues are part of each CDR3. Each record gives: V gene, CDR3 length, D gene, J gene, CDR3 DNA, CDR3 protein. The D gene is left open where the match is weak.

v_call: TRBV10-3
cdr3_length: 13
d_call: TRBD2
j_call: TRBJ2-3
cdr3_nt: TGTGCCACCCTAGCGGGAGGGCCTGATACGCAGTATTTT
cdr3_aa: CATLAGGPDTQYF

v_call: TRBV2
cdr3_length: 14
d_call: NA
j_call: TRBJ1-2
cdr3_nt: TGTGCCAGCAGTGAATGGGGGGATAACTATGGCTACACCTTC
cdr3_aa: CASSEWGDNYGYTF

v_call: TRBV5-1
cdr3_length: 15
d_call: NA
j_call: TRBJ1-2
cdr3_nt: TGCGCCAGCAGCCCAGCCGTCTTGACCAACTATGGCTACACCTTC
cdr3_aa: CASSPAVLTNYGYTF

v_call: TRBV7-8
cdr3_length: 16
d_call: TRBD1
j_call: TRBJ1-1
cdr3_nt: TGTGCCAGCAGTCCACAGGGGGCAATTGGGGACACTGAAGCTTTCTTT
cdr3_aa: CASSPQGAIGDTEAFF

v_call: TRBV25-1
cdr3_length: 15
d_call: TRBD2
j_call: TRBJ2-3
cdr3_nt: TGTGCCAGCAGTGAATTTCCGGGGGGAGGGGATACGCAGTATTTT
cdr3_aa: CASSEFPGGGDTQYF

v_call: TRBV19
cdr3_length: 11
d_call: NA
j_call: TRBJ1-1
cdr3_nt: TGTGCCAGTGCAGGGGCGATTGAAGCTTTCTTT
cdr3_aa: CASAGAIEAFF

v_call: TRBV19
cdr3_length: 13
d_call: TRBD2
j_call: TRBJ2-5
cdr3_nt: TGTGCCAGTAGTAGCGGGAGCTGGGAGACCCAGTACTTC
cdr3_aa: CASSSGSWETQYF

v_call: TRBV7-9
cdr3_length: 15
d_call: TRBD2
j_call: TRBJ2-5
cdr3_nt: TGTGCCAGCAGCTCGCCCGGGACTAGCGGAGAGACCCAGTACTTC
cdr3_aa: CASSSPGTSGETQYF

v_call: TRBV27
cdr3_length: 14
d_call: NA
j_call: TRBJ2-7
cdr3_nt: TGTGCCAGCAGCCATACAGGGATTACCTACGAGCAGTACTTC
cdr3_aa: CASSHTGITYEQYF

v_call: TRBV7-2
cdr3_length: 14
d_call: NA
j_call: TRBJ2-1
cdr3_nt: TGTGCCAGCAGCCAACTGGGACTGAACAATGAGCAGTTCTTC
cdr3_aa: CASSQLGLNNEQFF

v_call: TRBV19
cdr3_length: 16
d_call: NA
j_call: TRBJ1-5
cdr3_nt: TGTGCCAGTAGTATGACGGTGGGGCCCTTTCTTCCACCCCAGCATTTT
cdr3_aa: CASSMTVGPFLPPQHF

v_call: TRBV27
cdr3_length: 16
d_call: TRBD2
j_call: TRBJ2-4
cdr3_nt: TGTGCCAGCAGTTTTATAGCGGGACTGCGCAAAAACATTCAGTACTTC
cdr3_aa: CASSFIAGLRKNIQYF

v_call: TRBV27
cdr3_length: 15
d_call: NA
j_call: TRBJ1-5
cdr3_nt: TGTGCCAGCAGACCAGGACGGAATAGCAATCAGCCCCAGCATTTT
cdr3_aa: CASRPGRNSNQPQHF

v_call: TRBV9
cdr3_length: 16
d_call: TRBD2
j_call: TRBJ2-5
cdr3_nt: TGTGCCAGCAGCATTACTAGCGGGATTGGGTATGAGACCCAGTACTTC
cdr3_aa: CASSITSGIGYETQYF

v_call: TRBV5-6
cdr3_length: 16
d_call: TRBD1
j_call: TRBJ1-2
cdr3_nt: TGTGCCAGCAGCCCGATTGGGGACAGGGGGGACTATGGCTACACCTTC
cdr3_aa: CASSPIGDRGDYGYTF

v_call: TRBV28
cdr3_length: 19
d_call: TRBD1
j_call: TRBJ2-1
cdr3_nt: TGTGCCAGCAGCGTTCCAGAACTTACAGGGGTATTATGGTACAATGAGCAGTTCTTC
cdr3_aa: CASSVPELTGVLWYNEQFF

v_call: TRBV19
cdr3_length: 20
d_call: NA
j_call: TRBJ1-4
cdr3_nt: TGTGCCAGTAGTATAGAGGGTGGACACCTTGAATACGGGCCTAATGAAAAACTGTTTTTT
cdr3_aa: CASSIEGGHLEYGPNEKLFF

v_call: TRBV9
cdr3_length: 16
d_call: TRBD1
j_call: TRBJ2-3
cdr3_nt: TGTGCCAGCAGCGTAGCCGCCGACAGGGCCCGGGATACGCAGTATTTT
cdr3_aa: CASSVAADRARDTQYF

v_call: TRBV11-2
cdr3_length: 16
d_call: NA
j_call: TRBJ1-1
cdr3_nt: TGTGCCAGCAGCTTCCGCGGCTCCTCGGCCAGCACTGAAGCTTTCTTT
cdr3_aa: CASSFRGSSASTEAFF

v_call: TRBV6-5
cdr3_length: 15
d_call: NA
j_call: TRBJ2-1
cdr3_nt: TGTGCCAGCGGGAAGGAGACAGCTCGATACAATGAGCAGTTCTTC
cdr3_aa: CASGKETARYNEQFF

v_call: TRBV5-4
cdr3_length: 16
d_call: NA
j_call: TRBJ1-2
cdr3_nt: TGTGCCAGCAGCTTGCCGCCGGAGGCAATTGGGTATGGCTACACCTTC
cdr3_aa: CASSLPPEAIGYGYTF

v_call: TRBV6-5
cdr3_length: 13
d_call: NA
j_call: TRBJ2-1
cdr3_nt: TGTGCCAGCAGTTATGGGGGGCTGAATGAGCAGTTCTTC
cdr3_aa: CASSYGGLNEQFF

v_call: TRBV6-1
cdr3_length: 15
d_call: NA
j_call: TRBJ2-1
cdr3_nt: TGTGCCAGCAGCTATACTCCGATCTCTCGCTATGAGCAGTTCTTC
cdr3_aa: CASSYTPISRYEQFF

v_call: TRBV27
cdr3_length: 12
d_call: NA
j_call: TRBJ1-1
cdr3_nt: TGTGCCAGCAGTACACAGGGTACTGAAGCTTTCTTT
cdr3_aa: CASSTQGTEAFF

v_call: TRBV6-5
cdr3_length: 15
d_call: NA
j_call: TRBJ2-1
cdr3_nt: TGTGCCAGCAGGATTACAGGGGAGGTTCTCAATGAGCAGTTCTTC
cdr3_aa: CASRITGEVLNEQFF

v_call: TRBV10-3
cdr3_length: 13
d_call: NA
j_call: TRBJ2-3
cdr3_nt: TGTGCCATCAGTGGACGGACAGCTGATACGCAGTATTTT
cdr3_aa: CAISGRTADTQYF